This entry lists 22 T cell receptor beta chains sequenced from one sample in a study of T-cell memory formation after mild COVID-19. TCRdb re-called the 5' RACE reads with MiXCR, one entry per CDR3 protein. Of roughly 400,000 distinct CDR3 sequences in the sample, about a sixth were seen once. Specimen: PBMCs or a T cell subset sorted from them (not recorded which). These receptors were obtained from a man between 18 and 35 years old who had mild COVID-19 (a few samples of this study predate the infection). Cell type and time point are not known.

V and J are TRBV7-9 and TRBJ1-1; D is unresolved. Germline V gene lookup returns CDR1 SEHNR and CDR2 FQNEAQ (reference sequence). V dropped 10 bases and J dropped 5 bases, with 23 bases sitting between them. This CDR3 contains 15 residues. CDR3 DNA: TGTGCCATCCAGAGGAGGGAGCGCGTAAGGACTGAAGCTTTCTTT. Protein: CAIQRRERVRTEAFF.

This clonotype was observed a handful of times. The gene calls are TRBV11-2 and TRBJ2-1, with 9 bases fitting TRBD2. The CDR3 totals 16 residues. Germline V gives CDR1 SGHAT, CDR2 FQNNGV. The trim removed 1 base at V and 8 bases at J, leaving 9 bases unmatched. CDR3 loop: CASSLVIAGVLYEQFF. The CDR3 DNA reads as TGTGCCAGCAGCTTAGTGATAGCGGGGGTTTTGTATGAGCAGTTCTTC.

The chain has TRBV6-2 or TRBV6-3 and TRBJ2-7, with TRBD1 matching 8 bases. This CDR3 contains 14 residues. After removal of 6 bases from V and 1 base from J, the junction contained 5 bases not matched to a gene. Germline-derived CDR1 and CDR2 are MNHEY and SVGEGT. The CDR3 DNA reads TGTGCCAGCAGAAGGCAGGGGGCTTCCTACGAGCAGTACTTC. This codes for CASRRQGASYEQYF.

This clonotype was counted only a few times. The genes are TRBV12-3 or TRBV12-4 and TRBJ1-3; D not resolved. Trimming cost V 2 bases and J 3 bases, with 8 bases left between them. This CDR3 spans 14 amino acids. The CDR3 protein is CASSLPVNGNTIYF. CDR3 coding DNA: TGTGCCAGCAGTTTACCAGTAAATGGAAACACCATATATTTT.

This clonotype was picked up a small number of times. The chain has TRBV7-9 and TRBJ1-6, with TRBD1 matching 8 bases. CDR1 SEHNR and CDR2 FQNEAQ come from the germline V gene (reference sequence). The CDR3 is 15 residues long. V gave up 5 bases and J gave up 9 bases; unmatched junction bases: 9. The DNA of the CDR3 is TGTGCCAGCAGCGCCGGACAGGGTGCTGCTTCACCCCTCCACTTT. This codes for CASSAGQGAASPLHF.

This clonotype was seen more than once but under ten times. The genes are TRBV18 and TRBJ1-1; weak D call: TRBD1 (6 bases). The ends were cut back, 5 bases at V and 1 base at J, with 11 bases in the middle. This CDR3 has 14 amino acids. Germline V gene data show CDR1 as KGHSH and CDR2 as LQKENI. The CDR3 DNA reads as TGTGCCAGCTCAGCCCGGGACAAGAACACTGAAGCTTTCTTT. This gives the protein CASSARDKNTEAFF.

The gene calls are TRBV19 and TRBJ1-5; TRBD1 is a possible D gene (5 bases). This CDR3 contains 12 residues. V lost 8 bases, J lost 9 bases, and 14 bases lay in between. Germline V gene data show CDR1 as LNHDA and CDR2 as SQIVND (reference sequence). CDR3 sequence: CASSRGARPQHF. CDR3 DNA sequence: TGTGCCAGTTCCCGAGGGGCGCGGCCCCAGCATTTT. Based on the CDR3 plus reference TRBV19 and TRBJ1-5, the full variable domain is DGGITQSPKYLFRKEGQNVTLSCEQNLNHDAMYWYRQDPGQGLRLIYYSQIVNDFQKGDIAEGYSVSREKKESFPLTVTSAQKNPTAFYLCASSRGARPQHFGDGTRLSIL.

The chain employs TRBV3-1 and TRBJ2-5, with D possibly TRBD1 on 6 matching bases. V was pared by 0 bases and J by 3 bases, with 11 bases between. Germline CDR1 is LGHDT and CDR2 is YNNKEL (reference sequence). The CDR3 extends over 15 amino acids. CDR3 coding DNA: TGTGCCAGCAGCCAAGATTTGAACAGGGAAGAGACCCAGTACTTC. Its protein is CASSQDLNREETQYF.

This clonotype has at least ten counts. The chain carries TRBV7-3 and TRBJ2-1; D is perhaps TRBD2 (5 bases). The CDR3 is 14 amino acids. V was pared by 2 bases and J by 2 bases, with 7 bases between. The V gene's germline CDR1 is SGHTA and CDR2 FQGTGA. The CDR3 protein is CASSLSGTYNEQFF. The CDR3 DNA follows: TGTGCCAGCAGCTTATCGGGGACCTACAATGAGCAGTTCTTC.

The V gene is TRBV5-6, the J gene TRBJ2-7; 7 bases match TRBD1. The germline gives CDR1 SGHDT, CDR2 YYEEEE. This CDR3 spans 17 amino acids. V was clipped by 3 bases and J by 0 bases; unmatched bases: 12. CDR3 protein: CASSSRPTGLGSYEQYF. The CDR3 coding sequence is TGTGCCAGCAGCTCCCGACCGACAGGGCTCGGCTCCTACGAGCAGTACTTC.

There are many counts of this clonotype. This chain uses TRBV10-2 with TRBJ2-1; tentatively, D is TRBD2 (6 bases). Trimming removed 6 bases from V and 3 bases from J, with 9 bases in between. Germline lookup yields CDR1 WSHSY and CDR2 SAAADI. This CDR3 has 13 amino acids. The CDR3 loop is CASRTRGYNEQFF. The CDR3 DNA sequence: TGCGCCAGCAGGACTAGAGGCTACAATGAGCAGTTCTTC.

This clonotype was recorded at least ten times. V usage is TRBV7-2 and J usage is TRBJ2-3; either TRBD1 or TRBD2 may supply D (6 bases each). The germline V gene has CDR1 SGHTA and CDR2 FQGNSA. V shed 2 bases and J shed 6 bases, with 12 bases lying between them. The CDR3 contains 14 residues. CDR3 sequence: CASSLTFGGDTQYF. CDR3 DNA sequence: TGTGCCAGCAGCTTAACGTTCGGGGGCGATACGCAGTATTTT.

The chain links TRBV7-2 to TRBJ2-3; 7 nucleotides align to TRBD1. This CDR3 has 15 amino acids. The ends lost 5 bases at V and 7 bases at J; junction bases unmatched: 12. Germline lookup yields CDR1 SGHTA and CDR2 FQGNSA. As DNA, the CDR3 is TGTGCCAGCAGCGATGCAGGGGGTCTAGAATATACGCAGTATTTT. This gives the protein CASSDAGGLEYTQYF.

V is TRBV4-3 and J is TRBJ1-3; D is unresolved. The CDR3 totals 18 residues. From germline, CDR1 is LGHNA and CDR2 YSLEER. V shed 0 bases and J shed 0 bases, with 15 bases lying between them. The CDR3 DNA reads TGCGCCAGCAGCCAAGAGCCCCAGTCCGGCAGCTCTGGAAACACCATATATTTT. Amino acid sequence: CASSQEPQSGSSGNTIYF.

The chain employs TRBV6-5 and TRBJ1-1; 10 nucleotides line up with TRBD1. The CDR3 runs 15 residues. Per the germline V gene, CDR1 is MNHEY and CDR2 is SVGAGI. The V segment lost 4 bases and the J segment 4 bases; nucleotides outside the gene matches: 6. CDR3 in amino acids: CASSWTGTGVTEAFF. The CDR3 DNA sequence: TGTGCCAGCAGTTGGACAGGGACAGGGGTCACTGAAGCTTTCTTT.

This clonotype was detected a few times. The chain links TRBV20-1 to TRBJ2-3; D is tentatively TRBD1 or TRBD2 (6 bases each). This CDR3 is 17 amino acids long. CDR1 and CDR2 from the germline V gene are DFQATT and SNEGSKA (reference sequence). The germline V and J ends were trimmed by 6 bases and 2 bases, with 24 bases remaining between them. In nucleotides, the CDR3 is TGCAGTGCCGGTGGCGGGGACACAATCTATATCACAGATACGCAGTATTTT. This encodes CSAGGGDTIYITDTQYF.

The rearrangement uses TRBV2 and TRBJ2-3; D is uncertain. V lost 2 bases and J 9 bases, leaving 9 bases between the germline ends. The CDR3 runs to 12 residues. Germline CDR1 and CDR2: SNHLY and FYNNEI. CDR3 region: CASSELFRTQYF. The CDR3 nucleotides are TGTGCCAGCAGTGAATTATTTAGGACGCAGTATTTT.

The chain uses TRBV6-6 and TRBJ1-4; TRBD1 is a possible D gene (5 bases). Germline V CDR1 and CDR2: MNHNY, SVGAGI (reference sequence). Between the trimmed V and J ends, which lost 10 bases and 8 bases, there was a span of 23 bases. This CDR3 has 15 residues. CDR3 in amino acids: CATDEPGTAGEKLFF. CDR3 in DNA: TGTGCCACCGATGAACCCGGGACCGCGGGCGAAAAACTGTTTTTT.

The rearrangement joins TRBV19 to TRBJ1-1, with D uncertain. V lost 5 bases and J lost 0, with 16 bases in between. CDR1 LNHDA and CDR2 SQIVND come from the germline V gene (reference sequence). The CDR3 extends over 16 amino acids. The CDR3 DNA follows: TGTGCCAGTAGTCTGGACCATATAGGGATGAACACTGAAGCTTTCTTT. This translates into CASSLDHIGMNTEAFF.

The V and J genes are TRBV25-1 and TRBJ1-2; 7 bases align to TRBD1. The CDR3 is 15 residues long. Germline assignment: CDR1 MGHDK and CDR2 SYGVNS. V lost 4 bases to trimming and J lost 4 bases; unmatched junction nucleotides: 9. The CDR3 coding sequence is TGTGCCAGCAGTGGGACCTCGACAGGGTTCTATGGCTACACCTTC. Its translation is CASSGTSTGFYGYTF.

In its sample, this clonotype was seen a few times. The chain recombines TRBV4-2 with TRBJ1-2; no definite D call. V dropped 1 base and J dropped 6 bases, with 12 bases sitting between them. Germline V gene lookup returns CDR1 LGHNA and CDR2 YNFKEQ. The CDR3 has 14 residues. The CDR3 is CASSQGSGINGYTF. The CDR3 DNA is TGTGCCAGCAGCCAAGGGTCCGGGATCAATGGCTACACCTTC.

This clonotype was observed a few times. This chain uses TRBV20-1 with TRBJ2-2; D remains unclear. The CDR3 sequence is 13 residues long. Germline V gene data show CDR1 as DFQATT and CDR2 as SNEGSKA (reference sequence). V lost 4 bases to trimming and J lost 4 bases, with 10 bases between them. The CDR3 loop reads CSATGVATGELFF. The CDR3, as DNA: TGCAGTGCTACAGGAGTTGCCACCGGGGAGCTGTTTTTT.